This T cell receptor beta chain was recovered during a study of spatial heterogeneity in lung cancer. Study background: As counted in raw reads, each unique TCR and UMI combination appeared more than ten times on average.

Specified time point: sample taken at primary tumor resection. Donation came from around 72 patients with untreated early-stage non-small cell lung cancer. In each case, whole RNA from tumor, nontumor lung or frozen PBMC was sequenced unsorted. Deletions cut 4 bases from V and 0 bases from J, with 14 bases between. CDR3 size: 16 residues. Per the germline V gene, CDR1 is SGHDN and CDR2 is FVKESK. TCRdb re-analysed the 5' RACE reads in MiXCR, keeping a single row per CDR3 protein. The sample has about 22,000 distinct CDR3 sequences; approximately 5.8% are singletons. This clonotype has ten or more counts.

The chain links TRBV14 to TRBJ2-3; no clear D gene. The TCR was taken from a male donor with early-stage non-small cell lung cancer. Material: PBMCs, obtained at surgery. CDR3 in DNA: TGTGCCAGCAGCCTCCTGACTTTTACTAGCACAGATACGCAGTATTTT. Residues: CASSLLTFTSTDTQYF. Full variable domain (outside the CDR3, taken from reference TRBV14 and TRBJ2-3): EAGVTQFPSHSVIEKGQTVTLRCDPISGHDNLYWYRRVMGKEIKFLLHFVKESKQDESGMPNNRFLAERTGGTYSTLKVQPAELEDSGVYFCASSLLTFTSTDTQYFGPGTRLTVL.